Each of the 14 T cell receptor beta chains below was sequenced from the same sample in a study of blood T cells in healthy people across ages. Primed by a sample-barcoded 5' primer and a J-beta primer mix, a second PCR proceeded for about 6 to 12 cycles. TCRdb reprocessed the 5' RACE reads with MiXCR, giving one entry per CDR3 protein. The data contain 550,000 to 650,000 distinct CDR3 sequences, around a quarter of them seen just once; the ten biggest clones take up roughly 3.5%. Separately, the same data were catalogued under a study of T cells of mothers and their children.

Material: blood. The receptors here all came from a boy between 2 and 10 years old in good health.

This clonotype has a handful of counts. The V gene is TRBV7-9, the J gene TRBJ1-2, with a tentative D call TRBD1 (5 bases). CDR3 length: 17 residues. CDR1 is SEHNR, CDR2 FQNEAQ, per germline (reference sequence). The V and J ends lost 5 bases and 4 bases respectively, with 23 bases between them. CDR3 loop: CASSPPLARAQFYGYTF. The DNA of the CDR3 is TGTGCCAGCAGCCCACCCCTGGCCAGGGCCCAGTTCTATGGCTACACCTTC.

This clonotype showed up just a few times. The CDR3: CATAPSVRGTYEQYF. The CDR3 region has the DNA TGTGCCACCGCCCCCAGCGTTCGGGGAACCTACGAGCAGTACTTC. V and J are TRBV6-5 and TRBJ2-7; tentative D call: TRBD2 (5 bases). The V and J ends lost 10 bases and 2 bases respectively, with 21 bases between them. Germline V CDR1 and CDR2: MNHEY, SVGAGI. The CDR3 covers 15 residues.

V and J are TRBV28 and TRBJ2-5; D gene uncertain. The end of the DNA aligns better with TRBJ2-7, so the J call may be wrong. The length of the CDR3 is 12 residues. Germline V lookup: CDR1 MDHEN, CDR2 SYDVKM. Here the CDR3 DNA reads TGTGCCAGCATTGGTGCTCCCTACGAGCAGTACTTC. Translating gives CASIGAPYEQYF.

The sample holds a few counts of this clonotype. V gene TRBV20-1 combines with J gene TRBJ2-5, with 7 bases fitting TRBD2. CDR3 length: 13 residues. V trimming: 2 bases; J trimming: 4 bases; junction bases outside the gene matches: 4. Germline V gene data show CDR1 as DFQATT and CDR2 as SNEGSKA (reference sequence). The DNA of the CDR3 is TGCAGTGCTAGACGTTTAGCGGGAGAGACCCAGTACTTC. Its protein product is CSARRLAGETQYF.

The chain employs TRBV7-3 and TRBJ2-7; 8 bases fit TRBD1. Germline V gene lookup returns CDR1 SGHTA and CDR2 FQGTGA. With 5 bases clipped from V and 4 bases from J, the junction kept 10 bases outside the gene matches. The CDR3 loop spans 15 amino acids. CDR3 sequence reads: CASSLGQGVGYEQYF. The CDR3 bases are TGTGCCAGCAGCCTCGGACAGGGCGTTGGATACGAGCAGTACTTC. Drawing the rest from reference TRBV7-3 and TRBJ2-7, the complete variable domain is GAGVSQTPSNKVTEKGKYVELRCDPISGHTALYWYRQSLGQGPEFLIYFQGTGAADDSGLPNDRFFAVRPEGSVSTLKIQRTERGDSAVYLCASSLGQGVGYEQYFGPGTRLTVT.

A few counts support this clonotype. The chain combines TRBV20-1 with TRBJ2-5; TRBD2 matches 15 bases. The CDR3 loop spans 15 amino acids. Per the germline V gene, CDR1 is DFQATT and CDR2 is SNEGSKA (reference sequence). The V gene end was trimmed by 6 bases and the J gene end by 10 bases; junction bases not matched to a gene: 12. CDR3 loop: CSATLGLAGGRDQYF. DNA of the CDR3: TGCAGTGCCACCCTGGGACTAGCGGGGGGCAGGGACCAGTACTTC.

This clonotype was picked up a small number of times. V usage is TRBV20-1 and J usage is TRBJ2-1; the D gene could be TRBD1 or TRBD2 (7 bases each). Germline CDR1 is DFQATT and CDR2 is SNEGSKA (reference sequence). The ends were cut back, 6 bases at V and 5 bases at J, with 26 bases in the middle. The CDR3 extends over 17 amino acids. DNA of the CDR3: TGCAGTGCCCCAAGACAGGGAGGACTAGTGGGGGACAATGAGCAGTTCTTC. It encodes CSAPRQGGLVGDNEQFF.

There are a few counts of this clonotype. At one end, the junction sequence differs from germline, possibly due to a read error. The chain combines TRBV29-1 with TRBJ1-2, with a tentative D call TRBD1 (5 bases). Germline CDR1 and CDR2: SQVTM and ANQGSEA. CDR3 length: 13 amino acids. The CDR3 bases are TGCAGCGTTGAAGGAGGGGATTTGAGTGGCCACACCTTC. This codes for CSVEGGDLSGHTF.

The genes are TRBV6-1 and TRBJ1-5, with D hard to call. Trimming cost V 6 bases and J 4 bases, with 19 bases left between them. The V gene's germline CDR1 is MNHNS and CDR2 SASEGT. The CDR3 runs 16 residues. The DNA for the CDR3 is TGTGCCAGCAGCCTTTTGCGGGGTGAATGGAATCAGCCCCAGCATTTT. This translates into CASSLLRGEWNQPQHF.

This chain connects TRBV20-1 to TRBJ2-7; TRBD1 matches at 9 bases. CDR1 and CDR2 from the germline V gene are DFQATT and SNEGSKA (reference sequence). The CDR3 length is 16 residues. The V gene end was trimmed by 0 bases and the J gene end by 0 bases; junction bases not matched to a gene: 6. The CDR3 coding sequence is TGCAGTGCTAGAGATCCAGGGACAGGGAGCTCCTACGAGCAGTACTTC. Translation gives CSARDPGTGSSYEQYF.

The gene calls are TRBV2 and TRBJ2-1; 8 bases map to TRBD1. Trimming took 7 bases from V and 7 from J; bases not matched to a gene: 12. The CDR3 consists of 15 residues. In germline, CDR1 is SNHLY, CDR2 FYNNEI. CDR3 sequence (DNA): TGTGCCAGCATAGAGTCGGGACAGGTTTGGAATGAGCAGTTCTTC. Encoded protein: CASIESGQVWNEQFF.

The chain links TRBV6-6 to TRBJ2-7; D gene unclear. The CDR3 runs to 12 residues. CDR1 MNHNY and CDR2 SVGAGI come from the germline V gene (reference sequence). V lost 2 bases, J lost 6 bases, and 8 bases lay in between. In DNA, the CDR3 is TGTGCCAGCAGTTACGTCCCGCCCGAGCAGTACTTC. Amino acids: CASSYVPPEQYF.

This clonotype has just a few counts. V usage is TRBV20-1 and J usage is TRBJ2-1, with 9 bases that match TRBD2. The junction had 18 bases not matched to a gene; V was cut back by 6 bases and J by 15 bases. This CDR3 region has 14 residues. Germline CDR1 and CDR2: DFQATT and SNEGSKA (reference sequence). For the CDR3, the DNA is TGCAGTGCGATTAGGGGGGGACTAGCTGCTAAGGGGTTCTTC. Translating it yields CSAIRGGLAAKGFF.

The gene calls are TRBV7-9 and TRBJ2-1; 9 nucleotides align to TRBD1. The CDR3 spans 15 residues. After removal of 5 bases from V and 5 bases from J, the junction contained 7 bases not matched to a gene. The germline V gene has CDR1 SEHNR and CDR2 FQNEAQ (reference sequence). Here the CDR3 reads CASSPTGGANNEQFF. CDR3 in DNA: TGTGCCAGCAGCCCTACAGGGGGCGCAAACAATGAGCAGTTCTTC.